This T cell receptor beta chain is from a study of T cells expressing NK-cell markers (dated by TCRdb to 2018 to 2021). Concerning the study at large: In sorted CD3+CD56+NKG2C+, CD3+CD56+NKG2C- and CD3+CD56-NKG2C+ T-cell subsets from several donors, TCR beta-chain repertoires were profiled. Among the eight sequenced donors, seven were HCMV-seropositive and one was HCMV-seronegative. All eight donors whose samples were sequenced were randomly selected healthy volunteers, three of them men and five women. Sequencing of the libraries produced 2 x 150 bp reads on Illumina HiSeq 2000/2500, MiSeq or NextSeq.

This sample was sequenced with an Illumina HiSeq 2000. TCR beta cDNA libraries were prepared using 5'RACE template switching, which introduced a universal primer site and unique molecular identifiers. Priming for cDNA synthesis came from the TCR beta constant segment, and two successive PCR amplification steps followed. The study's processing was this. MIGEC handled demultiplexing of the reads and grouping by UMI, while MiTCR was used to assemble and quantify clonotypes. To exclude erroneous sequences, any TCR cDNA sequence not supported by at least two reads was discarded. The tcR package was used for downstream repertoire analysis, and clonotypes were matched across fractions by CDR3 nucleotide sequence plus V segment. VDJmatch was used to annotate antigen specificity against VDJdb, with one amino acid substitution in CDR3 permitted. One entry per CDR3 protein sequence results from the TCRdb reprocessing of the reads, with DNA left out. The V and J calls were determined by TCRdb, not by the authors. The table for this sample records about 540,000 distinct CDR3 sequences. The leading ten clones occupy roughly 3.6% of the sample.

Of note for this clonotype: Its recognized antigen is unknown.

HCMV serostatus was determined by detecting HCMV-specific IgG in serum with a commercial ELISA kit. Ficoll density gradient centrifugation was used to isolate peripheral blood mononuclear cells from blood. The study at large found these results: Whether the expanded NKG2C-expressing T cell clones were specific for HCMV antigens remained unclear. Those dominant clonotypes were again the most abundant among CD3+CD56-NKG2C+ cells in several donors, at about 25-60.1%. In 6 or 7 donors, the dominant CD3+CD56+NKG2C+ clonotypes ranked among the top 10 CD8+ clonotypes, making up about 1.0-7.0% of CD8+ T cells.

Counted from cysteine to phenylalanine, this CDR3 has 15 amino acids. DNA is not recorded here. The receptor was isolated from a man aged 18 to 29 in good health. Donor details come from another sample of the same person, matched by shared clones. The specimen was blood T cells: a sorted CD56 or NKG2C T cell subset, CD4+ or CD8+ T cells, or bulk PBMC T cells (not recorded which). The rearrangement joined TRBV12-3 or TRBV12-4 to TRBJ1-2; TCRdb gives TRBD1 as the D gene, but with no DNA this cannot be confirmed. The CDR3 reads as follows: CASSFDRFTAYGYTF.